This TCR gamma chain was found in a study of Vδ1+ human thymocytes. Alphabeta T cells were depleted, then CD3+ Vdelta1+ Vdelta2- thymocytes were FACS-sorted. Sorted Vdelta1+ thymocytes were about 97% to 99.6% pure. Sequences come from RNA converted to cDNA by reverse transcription. Multiplex PCR used pooled V-gene forward primers and a constant-region reverse primer to amplify CDR3s. TCRdb redid clone calling on the multiplex PCR reads using CATT. The table has about 36,000 gamma-chain clones, about 19% seen once. Overall study results and limits: Thymic TRG and TRD repertoires appeared highly polyclonal. Donors shared many TRG clonotypes but few TRD clonotypes. Bulk repertoire data may be misinterpreted because of unexpected Vdelta2 sequences.

As concerns this clone: Its antigen is undetermined.

Per germline, CDR1 GITISATS and CDR2 ISYDGTV (reference sequence). The CDR3 contains 15 residues. Losses at the gene ends were 0 bases for V and 9 bases for J; bases not matched to a gene: 14. The rearrangement links TRGV9 to TRGJ1 or TRGJ2. The sequencing input was Vdelta1+ gamma-delta thymocytes from the thymus. The subset denotes: FACS-sorted CD3+ TCRalphabeta- TCRVdelta1+ TCRVdelta2- thymocytes. This TCR came from a girl less than two years old who had congenital heart surgery. CDR3 sequence: CALWEVRRRGFKKLF. CDR3 coding DNA: TGTGCCTTGTGGGAGGTGCGTCGTAGGGGCTTTAAGAAACTCTTT.